This TCR beta chain was sequenced during a study of T cells after yellow fever vaccination. Study results and limitations: In post-booster samples, most primary-vaccination clones reappeared (about 95% CD4, about 90% CD8). Clonotypes appearing in both CD4 and CD8 compartments existed, and their share was small. Highly abundant clonotypes carried over from the bulk population could end up in FACS-sorted repertoires as contaminants.

Template-switching 5'RACE yielded the TCR cDNA; a universal primer site and UMIs were added in the process. TCRdb called the 5' RACE reads again in MiXCR, with one record for every CDR3 protein. The sample lists 400,000 or so distinct CDR3 sequences; under 7.5% were seen once. At least ten counts were recorded for this clonotype. The antigen remains unidentified. The germline V gene has CDR1 SGHRS and CDR2 YFSETQ. This CDR3 contains 13 residues. V dropped 0 bases and J dropped 4 bases, with 5 bases sitting between them. The sample in question was PBMCs, obtained 5 days after the yellow fever booster vaccination. The V call is TRBV5-1, the J call TRBJ1-3; D is undetermined. This clonotype was obtained from a man between 25 and 39 years old who received the YFV17D yellow fever vaccine. This CDR3 reads CASSLEGGNTIYF. The CDR3 DNA reads TGCGCCAGCAGCTTGGAAGGAGGAAACACCATATATTTT.